This T cell receptor beta chain stems from a study of shared clonotypes between healthy human individuals. Across several immunoSEQ plates, the genomic DNA of each subset was split evenly. Measured with immunoSEQ multiplex PCR; TCRdb has only the in-frame clones, and not every one. The data contain fewer than 2.5 million clones, approximately 93% of them singletons. Points from the study as a whole: Incomplete sequencing of sorted subsets was indicated by rarefaction despite large depth.

A word on this clone: Its specificity is unknown. Other DNA sequences in this specimen translate into the identical CDR3.

V lost 5 bases, J lost 2 bases, and 12 bases lay in between. This CDR3 is built from 14 residues. The germline V gene has CDR1 SGHTA and CDR2 FQGNSA. Every one of the donors was a Caucasian adult that lived in Nashville, Tennessee. Division of CD4+ cells produced a CD45RA+ naive subset and a CD45RA-negative memory subset. This sequence was found in a man aged 18 to 29 in good health. Some clones in this sample may be carry-over from other donors' samples. Source material: naive CD4+ T cells from PBMCs. Subset of the sample: CD45RA+ positively selected. The chain uses TRBV7-2 and TRBJ2-5; maybe TRBD1 (6 bases). The CDR3: CASSRRQVQETQYF. DNA for the CDR3: TGTGCCAGCAGCCGCCGACAGGTTCAAGAGACCCAGTACTTC. The variable domain in full, completed from reference TRBV7-2 and TRBJ2-5, reads GAGVSQSPSNKVTEKGKDVELRCDPISGHTALYWYRQSLGQGLEFLIYFQGNSAPDKSGLPSDRFSAERTGGSVSTLTIQRTQQEDSAVYLCASSRRQVQETQYFGPGTRLLVL.